The 16 T cell receptor beta chains reported below all come from one sample, sequenced in a study of shared clonotypes between healthy human individuals. CD8 cells regarded as naive lacked CD45RO, were positively chosen for CCR7, and omitted terminally differentiated effector memory CD45RA+ cells. This table comes from immunoSEQ multiplex PCR, and its TCRdb copy is limited to in-frame clones, with some not included. The repertoire holds hundreds of thousands of clones, with roughly 98% as singletons. Sample: naive CD8+ T cells sorted from blood. Every receptor here comes from a man aged 25-45 years in good health.

The V call is TRBV19, the J call TRBJ2-3; 8 bases match TRBD2. Germline CDR1 LNHDA, CDR2 SQIVND (reference sequence). The CDR3 is 13 residues long. Trimming took 7 bases from V and 5 from J; bases not matched to a gene: 5. The CDR3 region is CASTAGVGDTQYF. CDR3 coding DNA: TGTGCCAGTACAGCGGGAGTTGGAGATACGCAGTATTTT.

The chain has TRBV11-2 and TRBJ2-6; 7 bases are shared with TRBD1. Germline V lookup: CDR1 SGHAT, CDR2 FQNNGV. J lost 13 bases, V lost 1 base, and 4 bases had no gene match. This CDR3 has 13 residues. The CDR3 loop is CASSLAGGDVLTF. In DNA form, the CDR3 reads TGTGCCAGCAGCTTAGCAGGGGGTGATGTCCTGACTTTC.

This clone was found once. The chain uses TRBV7-2 and TRBJ2-2; no clear D gene. CDR3 length: 13 amino acids. The ends were cut back, 5 bases at V and 4 bases at J, with 8 bases in the middle. CDR1 and CDR2 (germline): SGHTA, FQGNSA. The CDR3 coding sequence is TGTGCCAGCAGCCCTCAGGTCACCGGGGAGCTGTTTTTT. The encoded protein is CASSPQVTGELFF.

V and J are TRBV6-6 and TRBJ2-1; either TRBD1 or TRBD2 may supply D (6 bases each). The V end was cut by 3 bases, the J end by 6 bases, with 15 bases between. Per germline, CDR1 MNHNY and CDR2 SVGAGI (reference sequence). The CDR3 sequence is 15 residues long. DNA of the CDR3: TGTGCCAGCAGTTATTCCGGCGGAGGGGGCAATGAGCAGTTCTTC. This gives the protein CASSYSGGGGNEQFF.

This rearrangement joins TRBV5-1 to TRBJ2-7; 7 positions match TRBD2. Germline values: CDR1 SGHRS, CDR2 YFSETQ. The CDR3 runs to 16 residues. The ends lost 0 bases at V and 0 bases at J; junction bases unmatched: 6. Here the CDR3 reads CASSLEMGLSSYEQYF. The CDR3 nucleotides are TGCGCCAGCAGCTTGGAAATGGGACTATCCTCCTACGAGCAGTACTTC.

The chain links TRBV28 to TRBJ1-5; D may be TRBD1 (5 bases). Germline V gene sequence: CDR1 MDHEN, CDR2 SYDVKM. Trimming removed 3 bases from V and 6 bases from J, with 12 bases in between. The length of the CDR3 is 14 residues. The CDR3 nucleotides read TGTGCCAGCAGTTTCTCACGGACAAGTCAGCCCCAGCATTTT. It yields the protein CASSFSRTSQPQHF.

The rearrangement joins TRBV7-6 to TRBJ1-1, with D unclear. From germline, CDR1 is SGHVS and CDR2 FNYEAQ. This CDR3 region has 13 residues. V was clipped by 6 bases and J by 5 bases, with 13 bases between them. The CDR3 is CASSSNGATEAFF. The CDR3 bases are TGTGCCAGCAGTTCAAACGGTGCGACTGAAGCTTTCTTT.

V gene TRBV4-3 combines with J gene TRBJ2-2; D is tentatively TRBD1 or TRBD2 (6 bases each). The CDR3 is made up of 15 amino acids. The germline CDR1 and CDR2 sequences are LGHNA and YSLEER. Trimming stripped 0 bases from V and 7 bases from J, with 12 bases between. This chain's CDR3 is CASSQDRRGSGELFF. The CDR3 DNA is TGCGCCAGCAGCCAAGATCGGAGGGGGAGCGGGGAGCTGTTTTTT.

The rearrangement joins TRBV21-1 to TRBJ2-7; TRBD2 is the table's D call, not checked against the DNA. TRBV21-1 is noted as a pseudogene. The CDR3 covers 15 residues. The CDR3 is CASSSCKRECYEQYF. The CDR3 nucleotides are TGTGCCAGCAGCAGCTGCAAGCGGGAGTGCTACGAGCAGTACTTC.

V gene TRBV5-1 combines with J gene TRBJ2-3; D may correspond to TRBD1 or TRBD2 (5 bases each). Trimming took 0 bases from V and 1 from J, leaving 18 bases between them. The CDR3 is 18 amino acids. The germline V gene encodes CDR1 SGHRS and CDR2 YFSETQ. The CDR3 DNA sequence: TGCGCCAGCAGCTTGGCCGTGGGGACGACCATGGGCACAGATACGCAGTATTTT. Protein sequence: CASSLAVGTTMGTDTQYF.

The chain uses TRBV2 and TRBJ2-7; no clear D. Trimming pared 2 bases from V and 2 bases from J, leaving 4 bases between. The CDR3 has 12 residues. CDR1 SNHLY and CDR2 FYNNEI come from the germline V gene. The CDR3 region is CASSESTYEQYF. The DNA for the CDR3 is TGTGCCAGCAGTGAAAGCACCTACGAGCAGTACTTC.

V gene TRBV9 combines with J gene TRBJ2-5; either TRBD1 or TRBD2 may supply D (5 bases each). Germline V lookup: CDR1 SGDLS, CDR2 YYNGEE. V lost 3 bases and J 3 bases, leaving 18 bases between the germline ends. The CDR3 loop spans 16 amino acids. CDR3 nucleotide sequence: TGTGCCAGCAGCGCCTCCGGGACGAGAGATAAAGAGACCCAGTACTTC. Amino acids: CASSASGTRDKETQYF.

The CDR3 reads CASIPLAGAVETQYF. The CDR3 DNA follows: TGTGCCAGCATTCCCCTAGCGGGAGCCGTGGAGACCCAGTACTTC. This chain joins TRBV6-1 and TRBJ2-5; TRBD2 matches 10 bases. This CDR3 has 15 residues. V lost 7 bases, J lost 5 bases, and 10 bases stayed unmatched. The germline gives CDR1 MNHNS, CDR2 SASEGT.

For this clone: Additional DNA sequences in this sample encode the identical CDR3. The rearrangement uses TRBV29-1 and TRBJ1-1; D gene uncertain. Trimming cost V 6 bases and J 4 bases, with 3 bases left between them. The CDR3 is made up of 9 amino acids. CDR1 is SQVTM, CDR2 ANQGSEA, per germline. In nucleotides, the CDR3 is TGCAGCGTCGGCACTGAAGCTTTCTTT. Translating gives CSVGTEAFF.

The chain couples TRBV13 to TRBJ2-1, with a weak D call TRBD2 (6 bases). The CDR3 runs 12 residues. Germline lookup yields CDR1 PRHDT and CDR2 FYEKMQ (reference sequence). V was cut by 5 bases and J by 10 bases, with 12 bases left in between. The CDR3, as DNA: TGTGCCAGCAGCCTCTTGGGGGGAGAGCAGTTCTTC. Its translation: CASSLLGGEQFF.

The V gene is TRBV5-4, the J gene TRBJ2-1; D unresolved. The CDR3 runs 14 residues. The ends were cut back, 6 bases at V and 7 bases at J, with 17 bases in the middle. Germline V CDR1 and CDR2: SGHNT, YYREEE (reference sequence). The CDR3 reads CASTSSTHWNEQFF. CDR3 in DNA: TGTGCCAGCACCTCCTCCACTCACTGGAATGAGCAGTTCTTC.